Listed below are T cell receptor beta chains from one sample, sequenced in a study of blood T cell repertoires in COVID-19. TCRdb's copy holds only in-frame clones and misses some; the assay was immunoSEQ multiplex PCR. The sample yields 55,000 to 75,000 clones, over 75% seen once. Sequencing was done on a sample of peripheral blood. Source of these receptors: a man in his fifties or sixties with active COVID-19. CDR3s include the opening cysteine and the closing phenylalanine or tryptophan. Fields, in order: V gene, D gene, clone size, J gene, CDR3 protein, CDR3 DNA. D genes are given only for firm matches. Only part of the rows carry a size: once, few, many, or a class if the clone is expanded.

V: TRBV19; D: TRBD2; size: few; J: TRBJ2-5; CDR3: CASSGLSGGAETQYF; DNA: TGTGCCAGTAGCGGACTTAGCGGGGGGGCCGAGACCCAGTACTTC
V: TRBV6-5; D: TRBD1; size: NA; J: TRBJ1-5; CDR3: CASSTDRGGNQPQHF; DNA: TGTGCCAGCAGCACGGACAGGGGAGGCAATCAGCCCCAGCATTTT
V: TRBV6-2/TRBV6-3; D: TRBD2; size: NA; J: TRBJ2-5; CDR3: CASSWTSFETQYF; DNA: TGTGCCAGCAGTTGGACTAGCTTTGAGACCCAGTACTTC
V: TRBV7-2; D: TRBD2; size: NA; J: TRBJ2-3; CDR3: CASSLASGRADTQYF; DNA: TGTGCCAGCAGCTTAGCTAGCGGGAGGGCAGATACGCAGTATTTT
V: TRBV30; D: NA; size: once; J: TRBJ2-1; CDR3: CAWSLALEGEQFF; DNA: TGTGCCTGGAGCCTAGCTCTAGAGGGTGAGCAGTTCTTC
V: TRBV4-3; D: TRBD2; size: NA; J: TRBJ2-1; CDR3: CASSQDRSGGGNEQFF; DNA: TGCGCCAGCAGCCAAGACCGCAGCGGGGGAGGGAATGAGCAGTTCTTC
V: TRBV5-4; D: TRBD1; size: NA; J: TRBJ2-5; CDR3: CASSLGGTGGQTQYF; DNA: TGTGCCAGCAGCTTGGGAGGGACAGGGGGGCAGACCCAGTACTTC
V: TRBV7-2; D: TRBD2; size: NA; J: TRBJ2-5; CDR3: CASSLAGGPGTQYF; DNA: TGTGCCAGCAGCTTAGCGGGAGGGCCTGGGACCCAGTACTTC
V: TRBV2; D: TRBD1; size: NA; J: TRBJ1-2; CDR3: CASRMDREKGYTF; DNA: TGTGCCAGCAGAATGGACAGGGAAAAGGGCTACACCTTC
V: TRBV11-2; D: NA; size: NA; J: TRBJ1-2; CDR3: CASTPGSGYTF; DNA: TGTGCCAGCACCCCGGGGAGCGGCTACACCTTC
V: TRBV6-6; D: TRBD1; size: NA; J: TRBJ1-6; CDR3: CASNMGGQGDSPLHF; DNA: TGTGCCAGCAATATGGGGGGACAGGGGGATTCACCCCTCCACTTT
V: TRBV7-8; D: NA; size: NA; J: TRBJ1-1; CDR3: CASSRSAGVFGRTTEAFF; DNA: TGTGCCAGCAGCCGAAGCGCGGGGGTATTCGGTAGAACCACTGAAGCTTTCTTT
V: TRBV6-5; D: TRBD2; size: NA; J: TRBJ2-7; CDR3: CASKWTSAPEQYF; DNA: TGTGCCAGCAAATGGACTAGCGCCCCCGAGCAGTACTTC
V: TRBV21-1; D: NA; size: NA; J: TRBJ1-2; CDR3: CASRFVVTATYEHGYTF; DNA: TGTGCCAGCAGGTTTGTTGTGACAGCCACATACGAGCATGGCTACACCTTC
V: TRBV29-1; D: TRBD1; size: NA; J: TRBJ1-2; CDR3: CSVGGPGQGANYGYTF; DNA: TGCAGCGTTGGTGGTCCGGGACAGGGGGCAAACTATGGCTACACCTTC
V: TRBV3-1/TRBV3-2; D: TRBD2; size: NA; J: TRBJ2-1; CDR3: CASSPRLAGAPYNEQFF; DNA: TGTGCCAGCAGCCCGAGACTAGCGGGAGCCCCCTACAATGAGCAGTTCTTC
V: TRBV10-3; D: NA; size: once; J: TRBJ1-2; CDR3: CAISEQADGYTF; DNA: TGTGCCATCAGTGAGCAGGCCGATGGCTACACCTTC
V: TRBV7-2; D: NA; size: NA; J: TRBJ1-5; CDR3: CASSPGWTQPQHF; DNA: TGTGCCAGCAGCCCAGGGTGGACTCAGCCCCAGCATTTT
V: TRBV10-3; D: TRBD2; size: NA; J: TRBJ2-2; CDR3: CAISTKLAGGPDTGELFF; DNA: TGTGCCATCAGCACTAAACTAGCGGGAGGGCCAGACACCGGGGAGCTGTTTTTT
V: TRBV20-1; D: TRBD2; size: NA; J: TRBJ2-2; CDR3: CSASRLAGSTGELFF; DNA: TGCAGTGCTAGTAGACTAGCGGGGTCCACCGGGGAGCTGTTTTTT
V: TRBV29-1; D: TRBD1; size: NA; J: TRBJ2-7; CDR3: CSVVRTGDPYEQYF; DNA: TGCAGCGTTGTGAGGACAGGGGACCCCTACGAGCAGTACTTC
V: TRBV19; D: NA; size: NA; J: TRBJ2-1; CDR3: CASRGGPNNEQFF; DNA: TGTGCCAGTAGAGGCGGGCCGAACAATGAGCAGTTCTTC
V: TRBV3-1/TRBV3-2; D: NA; size: NA; J: TRBJ1-3; CDR3: CASSQDPNSGNTIYF; DNA: TGTGCCAGCAGCCAAGATCCGAACTCGGGAAACACCATATATTTT
V: TRBV19; D: TRBD2; size: NA; J: TRBJ2-1; CDR3: CASSMTPSGRGNEQFF; DNA: TGTGCCAGTAGTATGACCCCCAGCGGGAGGGGTAATGAGCAGTTCTTC
V: TRBV18; D: TRBD1; size: NA; J: TRBJ1-4; CDR3: CASSLGQGESWKLFF; DNA: TGTGCCAGCTCCCTCGGACAGGGCGAGTCGTGGAAACTGTTTTTT
V: TRBV18; D: NA; size: NA; J: TRBJ1-1; CDR3: CASSRTGEMNTEAFF; DNA: TGTGCCAGCTCCCGCACGGGAGAGATGAACACTGAAGCTTTCTTT
V: TRBV7-2; D: TRBD1; size: NA; J: TRBJ1-2; CDR3: CASSLGQGIGGYTF; DNA: TGTGCCAGCAGCTTAGGACAGGGGATTGGTGGCTACACCTTC
V: TRBV4-1; D: TRBD2; size: few; J: TRBJ2-7; CDR3: CASSQGLASYEQYF; DNA: TGCGCCAGCAGCCAAGGACTAGCTTCCTACGAGCAGTACTTC
V: TRBV19; D: TRBD1; size: NA; J: TRBJ1-2; CDR3: CASSGQGKGQVNGYTF; DNA: TGTGCCAGTAGTGGACAGGGAAAAGGTCAGGTGAATGGCTACACCTTC
V: TRBV7-3; D: TRBD2; size: NA; J: TRBJ2-3; CDR3: CASSLAGRTDTQYF; DNA: TGTGCCAGCAGCCTAGCGGGAAGGACAGATACGCAGTATTTT
V: TRBV4-2; D: TRBD1; size: NA; J: TRBJ2-6; CDR3: CASSLGTGGDGANVLTF; DNA: TGTGCCAGCAGCCTAGGGACAGGGGGCGATGGGGCCAACGTCCTGACTTTC
V: TRBV12-5; D: NA; size: NA; J: TRBJ2-1; CDR3: CASGRTDNEQFF; DNA: TGTGCTAGTGGCAGGACAGACAATGAGCAGTTCTTC
V: TRBV27; D: NA; size: few; J: TRBJ1-6; CDR3: CASSWGGNSPLHF; DNA: TGTGCCAGCAGTTGGGGCGGCAATTCACCCCTCCACTTT
V: TRBV23-1; D: NA; size: NA; J: TRBJ2-7; CDR3: CASSPFYEQYF; DNA: TGCGCCAGCAGTCCCTTCTACGAGCAGTACTTC
V: TRBV28; D: TRBD2; size: NA; J: TRBJ2-1; CDR3: CASSLSGGGIYNEQFF; DNA: TGTGCCAGCAGTTTATCCGGCGGGGGGATCTACAATGAGCAGTTCTTC
V: TRBV19; D: NA; size: NA; J: TRBJ2-7; CDR3: CASSIGADYEQYF; DNA: TGTGCCAGTAGTATAGGGGCTGACTACGAGCAGTACTTC
V: TRBV12-3/TRBV12-4; D: NA; size: NA; J: TRBJ1-5; CDR3: CASSLAESQPQHF; DNA: TGTGCCAGCAGTTTAGCCGAGTCCCAGCCCCAGCATTTT
V: TRBV7-2; D: TRBD2; size: NA; J: TRBJ2-3; CDR3: CASSFGLAGGTDTQYF; DNA: TGTGCCAGCAGCTTCGGCCTAGCGGGGGGCACAGATACGCAGTATTTT
V: TRBV10-2; D: TRBD1; size: NA; J: TRBJ2-2; CDR3: CAISRDRGNTGELFF; DNA: TGCGCCATTTCCCGGGACAGGGGGAACACCGGGGAGCTGTTTTTT
V: TRBV27; D: TRBD1; size: NA; J: TRBJ2-3; CDR3: CASSLSPTGVRGTDTQYF; DNA: TGTGCCAGCAGTTTATCCCCGACAGGGGTGAGGGGCACAGATACGCAGTATTTT
V: TRBV7-6; D: NA; size: NA; J: TRBJ1-6; CDR3: CASSRDKTNSPLHF; DNA: TGTGCCAGCAGCCGGGACAAAACGAATTCACCCCTCCACTTT
V: TRBV7-3; D: TRBD2; size: NA; J: TRBJ2-3; CDR3: CASSLSSGRADTQYF; DNA: TGTGCCAGCAGCTTATCGAGCGGGAGGGCGGATACGCAGTATTTT
V: TRBV19; D: TRBD2; size: once; J: TRBJ2-5; CDR3: CASSPLAGSQETQYF; DNA: TGTGCCAGTAGCCCTCTAGCGGGATCGCAAGAGACCCAGTACTTC
V: TRBV7-9; D: NA; size: NA; J: TRBJ1-5; CDR3: CASSFPPGGGPDQPQHF; DNA: TGTGCCAGCAGTTTTCCCCCGGGAGGAGGTCCCGATCAGCCCCAGCATTTT
V: TRBV19; D: TRBD1; size: NA; J: TRBJ2-6; CDR3: CASTMTGTINSGANVLTF; DNA: TGTGCCAGTACTATGACAGGGACAATTAACTCTGGGGCCAACGTCCTGACTTTC
V: TRBV24-1; D: TRBD1; size: NA; J: TRBJ1-1; CDR3: CATNLQGADGSEAFF; DNA: TGTGCCACCAATTTACAGGGGGCGGATGGATCTGAAGCTTTCTTT
V: TRBV5-1; D: TRBD1; size: NA; J: TRBJ2-7; CDR3: CASSWGQGAYEQYF; DNA: TGCGCCAGCAGCTGGGGACAGGGCGCCTACGAGCAGTACTTC
V: TRBV7-7; D: TRBD2; size: NA; J: TRBJ2-1; CDR3: CASSHRLADTYNEQFF; DNA: TGTGCCAGCAGCCATCGACTAGCGGATACCTACAATGAGCAGTTCTTC
V: TRBV29-1; D: TRBD1; size: few; J: TRBJ2-2; CDR3: CSVGGEGQGTGELFF; DNA: TGCAGCGTTGGCGGCGAGGGACAGGGGACCGGGGAGCTGTTTTTT